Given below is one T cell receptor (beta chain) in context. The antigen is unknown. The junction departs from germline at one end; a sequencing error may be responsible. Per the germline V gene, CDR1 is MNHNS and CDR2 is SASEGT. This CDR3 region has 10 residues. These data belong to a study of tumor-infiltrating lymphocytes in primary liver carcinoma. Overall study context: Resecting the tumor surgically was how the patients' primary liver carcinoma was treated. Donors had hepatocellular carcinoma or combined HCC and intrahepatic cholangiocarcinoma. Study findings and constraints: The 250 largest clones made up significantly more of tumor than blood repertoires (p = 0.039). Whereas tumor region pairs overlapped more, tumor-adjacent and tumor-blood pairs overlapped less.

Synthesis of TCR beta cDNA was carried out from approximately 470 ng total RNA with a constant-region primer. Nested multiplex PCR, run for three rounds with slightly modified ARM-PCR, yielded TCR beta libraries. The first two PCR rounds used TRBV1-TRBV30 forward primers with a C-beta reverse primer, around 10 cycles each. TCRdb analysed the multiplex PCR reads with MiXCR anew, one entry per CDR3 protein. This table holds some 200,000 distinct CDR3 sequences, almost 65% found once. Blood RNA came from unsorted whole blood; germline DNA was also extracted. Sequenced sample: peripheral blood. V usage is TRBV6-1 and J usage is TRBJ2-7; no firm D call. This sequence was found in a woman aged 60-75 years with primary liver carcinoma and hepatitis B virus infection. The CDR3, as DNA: TGCGCCAGCACCCCCTACGAGCAGTGCTTC. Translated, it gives CASTPYEQCF.